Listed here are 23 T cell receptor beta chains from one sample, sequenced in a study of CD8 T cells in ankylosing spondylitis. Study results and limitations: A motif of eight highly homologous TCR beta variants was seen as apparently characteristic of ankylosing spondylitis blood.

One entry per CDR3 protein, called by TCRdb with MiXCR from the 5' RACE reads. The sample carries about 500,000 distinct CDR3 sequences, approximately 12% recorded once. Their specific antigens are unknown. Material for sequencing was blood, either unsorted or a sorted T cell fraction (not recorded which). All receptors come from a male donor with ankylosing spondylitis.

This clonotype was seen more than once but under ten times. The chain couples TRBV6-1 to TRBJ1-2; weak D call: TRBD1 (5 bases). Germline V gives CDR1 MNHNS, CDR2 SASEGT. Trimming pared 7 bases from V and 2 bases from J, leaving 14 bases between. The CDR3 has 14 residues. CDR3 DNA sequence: TGTGCCAGCACTCGGCAGGGTAAAAACTATGGCTACACCTTC. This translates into CASTRQGKNYGYTF.

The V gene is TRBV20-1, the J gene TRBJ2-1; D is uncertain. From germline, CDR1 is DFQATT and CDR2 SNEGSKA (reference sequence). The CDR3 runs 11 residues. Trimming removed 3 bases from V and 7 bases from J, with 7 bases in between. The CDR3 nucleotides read TGCAGTGCTAGTTTTTGGAATGAGCAGTTCTTC. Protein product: CSASFWNEQFF.

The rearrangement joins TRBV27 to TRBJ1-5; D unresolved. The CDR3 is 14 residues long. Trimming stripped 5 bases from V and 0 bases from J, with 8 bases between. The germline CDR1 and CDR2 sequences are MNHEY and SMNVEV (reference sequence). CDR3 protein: CASSPTDSNQPQHF. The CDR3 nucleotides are TGTGCCAGCAGTCCGACGGATAGCAATCAGCCCCAGCATTTT.

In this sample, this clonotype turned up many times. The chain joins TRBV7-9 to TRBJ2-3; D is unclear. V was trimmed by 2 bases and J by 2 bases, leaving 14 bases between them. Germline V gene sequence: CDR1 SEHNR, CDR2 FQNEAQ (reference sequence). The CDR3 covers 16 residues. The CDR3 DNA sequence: TGTGCCAGCAGCTTAATGGTCGTCGGATCCACAGATACGCAGTATTTT. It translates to CASSLMVVGSTDTQYF.

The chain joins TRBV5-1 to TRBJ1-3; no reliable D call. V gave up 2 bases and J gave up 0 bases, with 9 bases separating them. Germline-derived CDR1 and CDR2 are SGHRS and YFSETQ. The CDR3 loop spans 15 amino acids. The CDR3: CASSLNWLSGNTIYF. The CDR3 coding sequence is TGCGCCAGCAGCTTAAATTGGCTCTCTGGAAACACCATATATTTT. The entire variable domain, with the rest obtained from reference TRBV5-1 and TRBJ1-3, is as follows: KAGVTQTPRYLIKTRGQQVTLSCSPISGHRSVSWYQQTPGQGLQFLFEYFSETQRNKGNFPGRFSGRQFSNSRSEMNVSTLELGDSALYLCASSLNWLSGNTIYFGEGSWLTVV.

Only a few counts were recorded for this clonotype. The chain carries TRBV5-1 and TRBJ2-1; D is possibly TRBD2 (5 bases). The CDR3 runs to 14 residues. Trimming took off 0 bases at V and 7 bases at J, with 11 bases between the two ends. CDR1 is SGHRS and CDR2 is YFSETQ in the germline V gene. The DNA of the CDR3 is TGCGCCAGCAGCTTGGGAGCGACTACAAATGAGCAGTTCTTC. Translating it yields CASSLGATTNEQFF.

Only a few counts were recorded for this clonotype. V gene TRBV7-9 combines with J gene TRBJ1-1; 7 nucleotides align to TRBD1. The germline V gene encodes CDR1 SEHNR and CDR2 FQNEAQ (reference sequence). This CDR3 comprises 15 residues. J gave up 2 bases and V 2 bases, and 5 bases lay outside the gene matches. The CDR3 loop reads CASSLSGQINTEAFF. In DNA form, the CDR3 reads TGTGCCAGCAGCTTATCGGGACAGATAAACACTGAAGCTTTCTTT.

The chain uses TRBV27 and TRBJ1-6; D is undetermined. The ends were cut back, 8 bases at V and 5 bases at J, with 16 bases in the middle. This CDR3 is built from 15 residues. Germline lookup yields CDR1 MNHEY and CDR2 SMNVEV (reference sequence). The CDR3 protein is CASHFGRTHNSPLHF. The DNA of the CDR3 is TGTGCCAGCCATTTTGGAAGGACCCATAATTCACCCCTCCACTTT.

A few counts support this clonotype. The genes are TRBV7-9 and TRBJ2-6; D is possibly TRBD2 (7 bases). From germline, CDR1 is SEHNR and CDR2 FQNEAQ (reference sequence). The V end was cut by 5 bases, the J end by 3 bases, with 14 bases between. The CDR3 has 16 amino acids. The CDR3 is CASSLTRGLGANVLTF. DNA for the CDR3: TGTGCCAGCAGCCTGACGCGGGGGCTTGGGGCCAACGTCCTGACTTTC.

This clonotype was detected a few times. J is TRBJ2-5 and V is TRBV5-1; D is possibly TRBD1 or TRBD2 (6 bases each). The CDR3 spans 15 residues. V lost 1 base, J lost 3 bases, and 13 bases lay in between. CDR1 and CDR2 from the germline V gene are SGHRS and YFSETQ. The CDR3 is CASSLRGDREETQYF. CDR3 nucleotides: TGCGCCAGCAGCTTGAGGGGGGATCGGGAAGAGACCCAGTACTTC. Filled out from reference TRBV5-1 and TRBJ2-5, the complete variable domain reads KAGVTQTPRYLIKTRGQQVTLSCSPISGHRSVSWYQQTPGQGLQFLFEYFSETQRNKGNFPGRFSGRQFSNSRSEMNVSTLELGDSALYLCASSLRGDREETQYFGPGTRLLVL.

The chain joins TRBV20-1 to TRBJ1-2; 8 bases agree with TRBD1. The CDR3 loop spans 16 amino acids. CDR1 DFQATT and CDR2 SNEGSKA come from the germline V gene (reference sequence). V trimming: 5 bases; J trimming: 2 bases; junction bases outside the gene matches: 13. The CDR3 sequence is CSAGPDRGENNYGYTF. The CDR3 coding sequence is TGCAGTGCTGGCCCCGACAGGGGCGAAAACAACTATGGCTACACCTTC.

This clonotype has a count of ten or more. CDR3 amino acids: CASSLGDFLYNEQFF. CDR3 DNA sequence: TGTGCCAGCAGTTTGGGCGACTTCTTATACAATGAGCAGTTCTTC. The rearrangement joins TRBV27 to TRBJ2-1; D unresolved. Germline loops: CDR1 MNHEY, CDR2 SMNVEV (reference sequence). This CDR3 spans 15 amino acids. V was cut by 3 bases and J by 4 bases, with 13 bases left in between.

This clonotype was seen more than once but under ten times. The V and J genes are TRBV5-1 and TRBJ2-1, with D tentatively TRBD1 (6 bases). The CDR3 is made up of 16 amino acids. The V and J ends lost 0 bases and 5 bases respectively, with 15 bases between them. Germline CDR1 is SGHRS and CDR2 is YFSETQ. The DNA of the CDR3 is TGCGCCAGCAGCTTGGAACAGGGATTGTCCCACAATGAGCAGTTCTTC. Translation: CASSLEQGLSHNEQFF. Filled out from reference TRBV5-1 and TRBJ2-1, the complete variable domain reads KAGVTQTPRYLIKTRGQQVTLSCSPISGHRSVSWYQQTPGQGLQFLFEYFSETQRNKGNFPGRFSGRQFSNSRSEMNVSTLELGDSALYLCASSLEQGLSHNEQFFGPGTRLTVL.

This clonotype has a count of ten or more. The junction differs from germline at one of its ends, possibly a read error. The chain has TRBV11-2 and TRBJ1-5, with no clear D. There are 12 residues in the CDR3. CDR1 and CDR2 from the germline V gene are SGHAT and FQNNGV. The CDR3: CASSLAGQPQHF. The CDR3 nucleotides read TGTGCCAGCAGTTTAGCGGGACAGCCCCAGCATTTT.

The CDR3 nucleotides are TGTGCCAGCAGCCCCTCCCCAGGACAGAACACTGAAGCTTTCTTT. Amino acids: CASSPSPGQNTEAFF. The rearrangement joins TRBV3-1 to TRBJ1-1; TRBD1 is a possible D gene (5 bases). In germline, CDR1 is LGHDT, CDR2 YNNKEL (reference sequence). Trimming stripped 4 bases from V and 1 base from J, with 13 bases between. The CDR3 is 15 amino acids.

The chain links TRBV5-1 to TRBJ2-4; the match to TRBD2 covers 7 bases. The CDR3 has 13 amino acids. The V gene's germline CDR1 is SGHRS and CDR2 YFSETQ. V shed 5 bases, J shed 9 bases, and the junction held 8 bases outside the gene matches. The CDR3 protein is CASSFGTGGIQYF. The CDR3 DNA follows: TGCGCCAGCAGTTTTGGGACGGGGGGCATTCAGTACTTC.

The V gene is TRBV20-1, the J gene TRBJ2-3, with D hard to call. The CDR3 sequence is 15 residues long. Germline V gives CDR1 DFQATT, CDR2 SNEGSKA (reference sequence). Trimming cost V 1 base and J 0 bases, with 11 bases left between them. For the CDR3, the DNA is TGCAGTGCTAGAGGCAGCCCTTACAGCACAGATACGCAGTATTTT. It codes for CSARGSPYSTDTQYF.

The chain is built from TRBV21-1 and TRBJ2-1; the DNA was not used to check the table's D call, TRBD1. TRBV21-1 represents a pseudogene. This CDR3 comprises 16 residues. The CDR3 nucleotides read TGTGCCAGCAGCACTCCGGGACAGGGGAAATACAATGAGCAGTTCTTC. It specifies CASSTPGQGKYNEQFF.

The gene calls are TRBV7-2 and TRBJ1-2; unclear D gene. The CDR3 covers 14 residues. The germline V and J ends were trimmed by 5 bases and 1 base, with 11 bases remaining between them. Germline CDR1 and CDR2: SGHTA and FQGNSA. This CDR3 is CASSPPGVNYGYTF. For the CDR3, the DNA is TGTGCCAGCAGCCCCCCCGGAGTTAACTATGGCTACACCTTC.

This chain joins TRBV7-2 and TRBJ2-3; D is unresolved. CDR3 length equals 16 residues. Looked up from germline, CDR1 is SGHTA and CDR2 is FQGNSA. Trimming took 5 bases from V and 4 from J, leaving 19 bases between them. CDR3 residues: CASSTMAASSADTQYF. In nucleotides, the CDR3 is TGTGCCAGCAGCACCATGGCGGCATCATCAGCAGATACGCAGTATTTT.

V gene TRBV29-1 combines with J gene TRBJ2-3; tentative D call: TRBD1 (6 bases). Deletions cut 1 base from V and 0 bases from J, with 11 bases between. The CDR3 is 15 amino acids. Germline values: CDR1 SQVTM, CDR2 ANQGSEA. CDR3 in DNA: TGCAGCGTTGAAGGGGGGCCAGAAAGCACAGATACGCAGTATTTT. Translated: CSVEGGPESTDTQYF.

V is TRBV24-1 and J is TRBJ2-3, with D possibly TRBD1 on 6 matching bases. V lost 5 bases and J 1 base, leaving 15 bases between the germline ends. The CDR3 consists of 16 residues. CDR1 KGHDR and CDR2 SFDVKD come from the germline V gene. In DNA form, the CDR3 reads TGTGCCACCAGTGGAGGCAGGGGTGTGGGCACAGATACGCAGTATTTT. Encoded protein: CATSGGRGVGTDTQYF.

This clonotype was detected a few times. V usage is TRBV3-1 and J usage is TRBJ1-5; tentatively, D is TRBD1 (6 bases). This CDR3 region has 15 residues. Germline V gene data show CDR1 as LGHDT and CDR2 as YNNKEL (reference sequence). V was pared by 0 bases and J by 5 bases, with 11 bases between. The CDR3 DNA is TGTGCCAGCAGCCAAGATCTGGGGGCCCATCAGCCCCAGCATTTT. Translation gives CASSQDLGAHQPQHF.